This T cell receptor (beta chain) was profiled in a study of T cell responses to AZD1222 COVID-19 vaccine. Study-level findings and limits: Donors were chiefly white British, with a greater number of females, and clonal diversity was perhaps underestimated. Spike regions recognized by vaccine-associated CD4 TCRs spanned the protein, led by 160-218 and 743-854.

On this clone itself: Its antigen remains unidentified.

Sequencing was performed with immunoSEQ multiplex PCR; in TCRdb, only in-frame clones are kept and a portion is missing. The sample contains 70,000 to 95,000 clones, around nine tenths of which appear only once. CDR3 length equals 15 residues. With V trimmed by 5 bases and J by 7 bases, 12 bases remained unmatched. In germline, CDR1 is SGHTA, CDR2 FQGTGA. V is TRBV7-3 and J is TRBJ2-7; 9 bases align to TRBD1. Here the sequenced sample was peripheral blood, taken on day 0 of AZD1222 vaccination. The sequence was obtained from an adult in good health. The CDR3 loop is CASSPRDRVAGEQYF. DNA for the CDR3: TGTGCCAGCAGCCCACGGGACAGGGTGGCGGGAGAGCAGTACTTC.